Listed here are 16 T cell receptor beta chains from one sample, sequenced in a study of shared clonotypes between healthy human individuals. Clones were sequenced by immunoSEQ multiplex PCR, and TCRdb holds only the in-frame ones, with some missing. The table shows 1.6 million or so clones, with roughly 96% occurring only once. The sequenced sample was naive CD4+ T cells sorted from blood. Subset defined: CD45RA+ positively selected. The receptor source for this set is a man aged 30 to 45 in good health.

The chain links TRBV11-2 to TRBJ2-1, with a weak D call TRBD1 (6 bases). V was trimmed by 6 bases and J by 2 bases, leaving 17 bases between them. The germline V gene has CDR1 SGHAT and CDR2 FQNNGV. The CDR3 consists of 16 residues. CDR3 coding DNA: TGTGCCAGCAGTCGCCGAGGACAGAACACCTACAATGAGCAGTTCTTC. This gives the protein CASSRRGQNTYNEQFF. The variable domain in full, with the rest retrieved from reference TRBV11-2 and TRBJ2-1, is EAGVAQSPRYKIIEKRQSVAFWCNPISGHATLYWYQQILGQGPKLLIQFQNNGVVDDSQLPKDRFSAERLKGVDSTLKIQPAKLEDSAVYLCASSRRGQNTYNEQFFGPGTRLTVL.

Comment on this clone: The same CDR3 is also encoded by other DNA sequences in this sample. This chain links TRBV5-1 with TRBJ2-3; no reliable D call. Germline values: CDR1 SGHRS, CDR2 YFSETQ. This CDR3 has 13 residues. Trimming pared 4 bases from V and 2 bases from J, leaving 8 bases between. CDR3 sequence reads: CASSLGSTDTQYF. For the CDR3, the DNA is TGCGCCAGCAGCCTCGGTTCCACAGATACGCAGTATTTT.

This clone was recorded once. The chain employs TRBV5-6 and TRBJ2-1, with TRBD2 identical over 13 bases. CDR1 and CDR2 (germline): SGHDT, YYEEEE. J lost 9 bases, V lost 4 bases, and 7 bases had no gene match. The CDR3 loop spans 15 amino acids. In DNA, the CDR3 is TGTGCCAGCAGCCCCGGGACTAGCGGGACGGTTGAGCAGTTCTTC. It specifies CASSPGTSGTVEQFF.

The genes are TRBV10-2 and TRBJ2-4; 7 nucleotides agree with TRBD1. CDR3 length: 10 amino acids. Per germline, CDR1 WSHSY and CDR2 SAAADI. The V segment lost 9 bases and the J segment 9 bases; nucleotides outside the gene matches: 2. The CDR3 nucleotides are TGCGCCAGTGGACAGGTCATTCAGTACTTC. It encodes CASGQVIQYF.

This rearrangement joins TRBV15 to TRBJ2-1; D remains unclear. V was clipped by 5 bases and J by 6 bases, with 5 bases between them. This CDR3 has 11 amino acids. Germline CDR1 and CDR2: LNHNV and YYDKDF (reference sequence). The CDR3 coding sequence is TGTGCCACCAGCCTTTTCAATGAGCAGTTCTTC. Its protein is CATSLFNEQFF.

This chain links TRBV4-3 with TRBJ1-1; D gene uncertain. The germline CDR1 and CDR2 sequences are LGHNA and YSLEER. The CDR3 contains 13 residues. The V gene lost 4 bases and the J gene lost 1 base, with 7 bases spanning the gap. The CDR3 nucleotides are TGCGCCAGCAGCCTTCGGGGGAACACTGAAGCTTTCTTT. Its translation is CASSLRGNTEAFF.

The V gene is TRBV5-1, the J gene TRBJ2-3; 7 bases line up with TRBD2. Germline V gene lookup returns CDR1 SGHRS and CDR2 YFSETQ. This CDR3 is 15 amino acids long. V was clipped by 3 bases and J by 3 bases; unmatched bases: 7. This chain's CDR3 is CASSSSGAFTDTQYF. Written as DNA, the CDR3 is TGCGCCAGCAGCTCAAGCGGGGCTTTTACAGATACGCAGTATTTT.

The V gene is TRBV7-6, the J gene TRBJ2-7; 8 bases match TRBD2. Germline V lookup: CDR1 SGHVS, CDR2 FNYEAQ. The CDR3 contains 15 residues. Trimming cost V 1 base and J 3 bases; bases outside gene matches: 5. The CDR3 loop reads CASSLGAGAVYEQYF. The CDR3 coding sequence is TGTGCCAGCAGCTTAGGAGCGGGAGCCGTCTACGAGCAGTACTTC.

J is TRBJ2-2 and V is TRBV9; D unresolved. Germline V gives CDR1 SGDLS, CDR2 YYNGEE. The V and J ends lost 4 bases and 7 bases respectively, with 14 bases between them. The CDR3 is 14 amino acids. The CDR3 protein is CASSSNDWGGELFF. In DNA, the CDR3 is TGTGCCAGCAGCTCCAACGACTGGGGCGGGGAGCTGTTTTTT.

This clone was seen only once. The chain couples TRBV30 to TRBJ2-5; weak D call: TRBD2 (6 bases). The ends were cut back, 0 bases at V and 2 bases at J, with 13 bases in the middle. CDR3 length: 15 residues. CDR1 GTSNPN and CDR2 SVGIG come from the germline V gene (reference sequence). DNA for the CDR3: TGTGCCTGGAGTGTAGGAGGGCAGGGACAAGAGACCCAGTACTTC. It translates to CAWSVGGQGQETQYF.

The V call is TRBV5-6, the J call TRBJ1-1; unclear D gene. The germline CDR1 and CDR2 sequences are SGHDT and YYEEEE. The V gene lost 0 bases and the J gene lost 4 bases, with 13 bases spanning the gap. The CDR3 contains 15 residues. In DNA, the CDR3 is TGTGCCAGCAGCTTGGTTTCGGGTTTGGGCACTGAAGCTTTCTTT. Translated: CASSLVSGLGTEAFF.

Worth noting for this clone: Other DNA sequences in this sample translate to the same CDR3. Written as DNA, the CDR3 is TGCGCCAGCAGCCGGGGACTAGCGGGAGAGGAGACCCAGTACTTC. It is translated as CASSRGLAGEETQYF. V and J are TRBV5-1 and TRBJ2-5; 14 bases fit TRBD2. The CDR3 sequence is 15 residues long. Trimming took 4 bases from V and 5 from J; bases not matched to a gene: 4. Germline values: CDR1 SGHRS, CDR2 YFSETQ. The full variable domain, rest sourced from reference TRBV5-1 and TRBJ2-5, is KAGVTQTPRYLIKTRGQQVTLSCSPISGHRSVSWYQQTPGQGLQFLFEYFSETQRNKGNFPGRFSGRQFSNSRSEMNVSTLELGDSALYLCASSRGLAGEETQYFGPGTRLLVL.

The chain is built from TRBV21-1 and TRBJ1-2. TRBV21-1 has pseudogene status. The CDR3 runs to 11 residues. This CDR3 reads CASNTTYGYTF. CDR3 in DNA: TGTGCCAGCAACACGACCTATGGCTACACCTTC.

The chain carries TRBV9 and TRBJ2-5; possibly TRBD1 for D (7 bases). The ends were cut back, 0 bases at V and 5 bases at J, with 14 bases in the middle. Per the germline V gene, CDR1 is SGDLS and CDR2 is YYNGEE. CDR3 size: 15 residues. CDR3 sequence reads: CASSVEPSGGETQYF. CDR3 sequence (DNA): TGTGCCAGCAGCGTAGAACCCTCAGGGGGGGAGACCCAGTACTTC.

This chain connects TRBV6-1 to TRBJ1-1; D unclear. The CDR3 is 15 amino acids. Trimming pared 5 bases from V and 3 bases from J, leaving 16 bases between. Germline V gene lookup returns CDR1 MNHNS and CDR2 SASEGT. CDR3 loop: CASSKQGLRDTEAFF. The CDR3 DNA is TGTGCCAGCAGTAAACAAGGACTTAGGGACACTGAAGCTTTCTTT.

V usage is TRBV13 and J usage is TRBJ1-2; TRBD1 matches 8 bases. The germline V gene encodes CDR1 PRHDT and CDR2 FYEKMQ (reference sequence). There are 14 residues in the CDR3. V was clipped by 5 bases and J by 1 base; unmatched bases: 3. CDR3 protein: CASSQQGVNYGYTF. The CDR3 bases are TGTGCCAGCAGCCAACAGGGGGTTAACTATGGCTACACCTTC. Supplemented by reference TRBV13 and TRBJ1-2, the full variable domain reads AAGVIQSPRHLIKEKRETATLKCYPIPRHDTVYWYQQGPGQDPQFLISFYEKMQSDKGSIPDRFSAQQFSDYHSELNMSSLELGDSALYFCASSQQGVNYGYTFGSGTRLTVV.